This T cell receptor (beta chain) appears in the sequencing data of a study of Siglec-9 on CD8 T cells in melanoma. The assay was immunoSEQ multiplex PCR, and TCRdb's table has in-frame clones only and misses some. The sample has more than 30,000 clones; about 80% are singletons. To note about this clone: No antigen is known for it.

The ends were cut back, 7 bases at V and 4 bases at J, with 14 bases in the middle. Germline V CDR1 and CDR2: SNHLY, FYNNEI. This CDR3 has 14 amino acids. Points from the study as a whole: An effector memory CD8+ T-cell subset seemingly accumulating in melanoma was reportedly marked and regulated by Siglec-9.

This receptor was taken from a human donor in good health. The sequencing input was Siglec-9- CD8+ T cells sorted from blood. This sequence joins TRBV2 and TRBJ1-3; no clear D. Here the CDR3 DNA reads TGTGCCAGCACGCAGTCAGCTTCCGGAAACACCATATATTTT. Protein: CASTQSASGNTIYF.